This TCR beta chain was documented in a study of shared clonotypes between healthy human individuals (dated by TCRdb to about 2020). Concerning the study at large: The cohort comprised two women and a few men aged 18 to 49 years. For each donor, CD4 naive and CD4 memory were each run on three plates, CD8 naive on two plates, and CD8 memory on one plate. Blood TCR repertoires of about five healthy adults were deeply sequenced to estimate repertoire size and the extent of clonotype sharing between individuals. To increase sequencing depth and limit assay-specific biases, different laboratories used diverse techniques to prepare libraries and sequence TCR repertoires. Each donor's leukapheresis produced roughly between roughly 0.85 and 10 billion PBMCs.

According to the germline V gene (reference sequence), CDR1 reads GTSNPN and CDR2 reads SVGIG. The V end loses 8 bases and the J end loses 0 bases, and a stretch of 13 bases separates them. Spanning cysteine to phenylalanine, the CDR3 consists of 14 amino acids. Just the 42-base CDR3 DNA is kept, in frame starting at base 1. Donors were healthy HIV-negative adults with no recently reported acute infections or vaccinations. Only Caucasian adults living in Nashville, Tennessee, USA were represented among the donors. CD4+ T cells were enriched by magnetic negative selection, after which naive cells were positively selected on CD45RA and the negative fraction was taken as the memory subset. After blood collection by leukapheresis, PBMCs were isolated using Ficoll-Histopaque density gradient centrifugation and then cryopreserved in the vapor phase of liquid nitrogen. Analytical flow cytometry was used to check the purity and quantity of each magnetically sorted T cell population. From each sorted fraction, genomic DNA was isolated and quantified by UV absorbance on a Nanodrop 2000c.

The paper as a whole reports these results and caveats: Rarefaction of sorted-subset datasets indicated incomplete sequencing despite the large sequencing depth. Sampling was restricted to blood, and TCR repertoires in tissue are likely to differ from TCR repertoires in blood. Larger estimated clonotype richness was generally found for naive subsets than for memory subsets. About 4.5% of naive CD4, around 3.5% of naive CD8, 2.3% of memory CD4, and 0.35% to 0.4% of memory CD8 clonotypes were shared across several donors. Higher generation probabilities were observed for clonotypes shared by all four sorted-subset donors than for non-shared clonotypes. Because the study included a small number of donors, the genetic and exposure-history diversity represented was limited. Based on pairwise subsampling, the degree of clonotype sharing among donors was expected to be affected by sequencing depth.

Notes on this clone: This clone's antigen is unknown. No much larger clone exists at a distance of one base, and base qualities are not known.

Using the deep immunoSEQ assay, TCR CDR3 regions were amplified from genomic DNA by multiplex PCR. Extracted genomic DNA from each cell subset was spread evenly across all wells of several immunoSEQ 96-well plates, with each plate serving as a replicate. Each replicate PCR for sorted subsets received about 210 ng genomic DNA, equal to roughly 30,000 T cell genomes. The purified libraries were quantified using a Qubit 3.0 fluorometer, sized with a Bioanalyzer 2100, and then quantified again using the KAPA Library Quantification kit. Every immunoSEQ 96-well plate was sequenced on a dedicated single-read 150-cycle Illumina NextSeq 550 flow cell. On the authors' methods: The immunoSEQ output contained only junctional sequences without quality scores, so filtering could not match that applied to full-length reads. To assign V/J genes and CDR3, sequences were annotated using PyIR, a Python wrapper for IgBLAST v1.9, with IMGT germline references. Reads with weak V/J assignments (E-value above 1e-6), missing CDR3, stop codons, out-of-frame junctions, or ambiguous translated residues were removed. V3J clonotypes were defined as sequences sharing an identical inferred V gene, J gene, and CDR3 amino acid sequence. Percentage overlap between repertoires was calculated by dividing the number of shared unique clonotypes by the size of the smaller repertoire. Richness of each repertoire was evaluated using RTK rarefaction, the Chao1 estimator, and Recon v2.1 estimates of unobserved clonotypes. For all TCRbeta clonotypes obtained by the gDNA method from a few donors, generation probabilities were computed with OLGA. TCRdb retrieved this table from immuneACCESS and kept in-frame rearrangements only. Not all clones are present; in checked studies, unresolved V genes account for under half, and no reason is known for the remainder. V and J calls plus clone size are reproduced from that table; the DNA served to infer D and trimming. For this sample the table gives 2 million or so clones, of which 95% were detected only once. The ten top clones hold 0.1% to 0.15% of the sample.

The sample consisted of naive CD4+ T cells sorted from blood. Explained via the paper, the cell subset or site label denotes: CD45RA+ positively selected. The clonotype originates from a man between 18 and 35 years old in good health. The sequence joins TRBV30 to TRBJ1-4, with an unclear D gene assignment. Here is the DNA: TGTGCCGGGTATGAGGGTACAACTAATGAAAAACTGTTTTTT. Translated, it reads CAGYEGTTNEKLFF.